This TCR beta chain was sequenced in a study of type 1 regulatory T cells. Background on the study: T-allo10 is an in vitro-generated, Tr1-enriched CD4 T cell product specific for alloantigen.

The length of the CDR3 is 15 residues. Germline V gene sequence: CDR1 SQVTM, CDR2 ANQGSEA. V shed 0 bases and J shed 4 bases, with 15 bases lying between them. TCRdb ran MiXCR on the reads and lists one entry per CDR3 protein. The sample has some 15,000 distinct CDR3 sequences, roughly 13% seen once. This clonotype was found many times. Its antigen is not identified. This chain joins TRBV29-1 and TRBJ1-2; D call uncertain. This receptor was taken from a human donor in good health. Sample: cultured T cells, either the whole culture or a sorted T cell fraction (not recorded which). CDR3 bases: TGCAGCGTTGAAGACCGAGGGTCCCTCCTCTATGGCTACACCTTC. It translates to CSVEDRGSLLYGYTF.